These 10 T cell receptor beta chains share one sample of origin, sequenced in a study of control samples from healthy donors and cancer patients. TCRdb keeps only in-frame clones here, not all; method: immunoSEQ multiplex PCR. The sample lists roughly 63,000 clones, 85% to 90% seen once, with nearly 6% in the top ten. Sample: PBMCs. These TCRs come from a man aged 55 to 70 with colorectal cancer.

J is TRBJ2-3 and V is TRBV6-2 or TRBV6-3; 7 nucleotides match TRBD1. The germline CDR1 and CDR2 sequences are MNHEY and SVGEGT. The CDR3 is made up of 15 amino acids. Trimming took 5 bases from V and 3 from J; bases not matched to a gene: 8. CDR3 in DNA: TGTGCCAGCAGTACGAGACAGGGAAGGACAGATACGCAGTATTTT. Protein: CASSTRQGRTDTQYF.

V gene TRBV5-1 combines with J gene TRBJ2-7; no definite D call. Germline assignment: CDR1 SGHRS and CDR2 YFSETQ. Trimming removed 1 base at V and 3 bases at J, with 8 bases between. The CDR3 length is 13 residues. The CDR3 coding sequence is TGCGCCAGCAGCTTGAGTCAAAACTACGAGCAGTACTTC. This gives the protein CASSLSQNYEQYF.

This chain uses TRBV18 with TRBJ1-2; TRBD1 might be the D (5 bases). The CDR3 extends over 14 amino acids. From germline, CDR1 is KGHSH and CDR2 LQKENI. V was shortened by 3 bases and J by 3 bases, with 11 bases between the two germline ends. In DNA form, the CDR3 reads TGTGCCAGCTCACCTGCAGGGAAAGACTATGGCTACACCTTC. Protein: CASSPAGKDYGYTF.

V and J are TRBV12-3 or TRBV12-4 and TRBJ1-4, with D possibly TRBD1 on 6 matching bases. Trimming left V 6 bases short and J 11 bases short, with 16 bases between. This CDR3 region has 13 residues. CDR3 amino acids: CASSPQGGGKLFF. The CDR3 DNA reads as TGTGCCAGCAGCCCACAGGGCGGGGGGAAACTGTTTTTT.

A few counts support this clone. The chain uses TRBV7-9 and TRBJ1-2, with TRBD1 identical over 8 bases. Losses at the gene ends were 3 bases for V and 8 bases for J; bases not matched to a gene: 8. The germline V gene encodes CDR1 SEHNR and CDR2 FQNEAQ (reference sequence). The CDR3 has 14 residues. In nucleotides, the CDR3 is TGTGCCAGCAGCTTCGCAGGGGGCACTGAGGGCTACACCTTC. Encoded protein: CASSFAGGTEGYTF.

J is TRBJ2-7 and V is TRBV2, with 9 bases identical to TRBD1. Germline-derived CDR1 and CDR2 are SNHLY and FYNNEI. The length of the CDR3 is 14 residues. Trimming cost V 6 bases and J 1 base; bases outside gene matches: 4. The CDR3 DNA follows: TGTGCCAGCAGAGGACAGGGGTCATCCTACGAGCAGTACTTC. This gives the protein CASRGQGSSYEQYF. The whole variable domain, remainder taken from reference TRBV2 and TRBJ2-7, is EPEVTQTPSHQVTQMGQEVILRCVPISNHLYFYWYRQILGQKVEFLVSFYNNEISEKSEIFDDQFSVERPDGSNFTLKIRSTKLEDSAMYFCASRGQGSSYEQYFGPGTRLTVT.

This clone was picked up one time. The J gene is TRBJ2-7, the V gene TRBV6-6; no clear D gene. Deletions cut 2 bases from V and 2 bases from J, with 7 bases between. The CDR3 length is 13 residues. Germline V CDR1 and CDR2: MNHNY, SVGAGI (reference sequence). The CDR3 nucleotides are TGTGCCAGCAGTTACGGGGTAACCTACGAGCAGTACTTC. Its protein is CASSYGVTYEQYF.

This clone was seen only once. The chain joins TRBV6-5 to TRBJ1-1; 8 bases align to TRBD1. This CDR3 contains 14 residues. From germline, CDR1 is MNHEY and CDR2 SVGAGI. The V segment lost 5 bases and the J segment 4 bases; nucleotides outside the gene matches: 6. CDR3 sequence reads: CASSPHRGGTEAFF. DNA for the CDR3: TGTGCCAGCAGTCCACACAGGGGGGGCACTGAAGCTTTCTTT.

The chain carries TRBV3-1 (or the pseudogene TRBV3-2) and TRBJ1-6; D is unclear. The CDR3 runs to 14 residues. Trimming left V 1 base short and J 16 bases short, with 17 bases between. CDR1 LGHDT and CDR2 YNNKEL come from the germline V gene (reference sequence). The DNA of the CDR3 is TGTGCCAGCAGCCAAGGATTAGAGGGAACCCCTCTCCACTTT. This codes for CASSQGLEGTPLHF.

This chain links TRBV19 with TRBJ2-7; D could derive from TRBD1 or TRBD2 (5 bases each). Between the trimmed V and J ends, which lost 5 bases and 2 bases, there was a span of 13 bases. The germline V gene has CDR1 LNHDA and CDR2 SQIVND (reference sequence). The CDR3 spans 14 residues. The CDR3 DNA is TGTGCCAGTAGTCTCGACGGGACGGCCTACGAGCAGTACTTC. Translation gives CASSLDGTAYEQYF.